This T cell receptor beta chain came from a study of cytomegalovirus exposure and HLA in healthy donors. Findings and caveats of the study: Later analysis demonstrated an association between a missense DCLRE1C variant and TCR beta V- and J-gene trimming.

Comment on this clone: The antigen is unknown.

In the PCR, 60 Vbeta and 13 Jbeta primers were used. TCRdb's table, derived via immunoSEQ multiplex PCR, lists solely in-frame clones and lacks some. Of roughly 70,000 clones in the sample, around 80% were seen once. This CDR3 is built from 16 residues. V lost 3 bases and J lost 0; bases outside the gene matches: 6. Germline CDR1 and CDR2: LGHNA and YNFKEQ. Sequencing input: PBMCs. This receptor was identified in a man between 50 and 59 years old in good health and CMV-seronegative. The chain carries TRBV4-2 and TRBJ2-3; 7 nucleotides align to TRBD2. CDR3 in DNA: TGTGCCAGCAGCCACGGGGGGACCAGAAGCACAGATACGCAGTATTTT. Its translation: CASSHGGTRSTDTQYF.